These 25 T cell receptor beta chains share one sample of origin, sequenced in a study of blood T cells in healthy people across ages. The second PCR ran roughly 6 to 11 cycles with a sample-barcoded 5' primer and J-beta primers. TCRdb reprocessed the 5' RACE reads via MiXCR and lists one record per CDR3 protein. The repertoire holds around 1,800,000 distinct CDR3 sequences, with roughly two fifths as singletons. The sequenced material came from blood. The receptors stem from a human donor in good health.

This clonotype occurred a few times. CDR3 DNA sequence: TGTGCCAGCAGTTACTCGGAGACACCGATGAACACTGAAGCTTTCTTT. Its protein is CASSYSETPMNTEAFF. V gene TRBV6-5 combines with J gene TRBJ1-1; no definite D call. V lost 0 bases and J lost 0, with 11 bases in between. This CDR3 spans 16 amino acids. Germline V gives CDR1 MNHEY, CDR2 SVGAGI.

This clonotype was counted once. The chain links TRBV28 to TRBJ1-1; D gene uncertain. V lost 6 bases and J 1 base, leaving 9 bases between the germline ends. The CDR3 sequence is 13 residues long. Germline loops: CDR1 MDHEN, CDR2 SYDVKM. CDR3 bases: TGTGCCAGCAGAATCCACAGGAACACTGAAGCTTTCTTT. Translation gives CASRIHRNTEAFF.

This clonotype was found many times. The V call is TRBV7-3, the J call TRBJ2-3, with TRBD2 as a possible D gene (6 bases). The length of the CDR3 is 16 residues. Germline V gene sequence: CDR1 SGHTA, CDR2 FQGTGA. The V gene lost 5 bases and the J gene lost 2 bases, with 17 bases spanning the gap. CDR3 sequence: CASSKMWTTNTDTQYF. CDR3 DNA: TGTGCCAGCAGCAAGATGTGGACTACCAACACAGATACGCAGTATTTT.

The chain recombines TRBV29-1 with TRBJ2-7; 9 nucleotides line up with TRBD1. Germline CDR1 is SQVTM and CDR2 is ANQGSEA. The junction had 9 bases not matched to a gene; V was cut back by 1 base and J by 2 bases. The CDR3 runs to 16 residues. This chain's CDR3 is CSVEGIDRGTTYEQYF. CDR3 DNA: TGCAGCGTTGAAGGCATAGACAGGGGGACTACCTACGAGCAGTACTTC.

The chain carries TRBV20-1 and TRBJ2-3, with a tentative D call TRBD2 (5 bases). V gave up 5 bases and J gave up 2 bases, with 17 bases separating them. Germline V gene lookup returns CDR1 DFQATT and CDR2 SNEGSKA (reference sequence). There are 15 residues in the CDR3. The CDR3 region is CSAAPSGGYTDTQYF. In nucleotides, the CDR3 is TGCAGTGCTGCCCCCTCAGGAGGATACACAGATACGCAGTATTTT.

V and J are TRBV10-3 and TRBJ2-3, with TRBD1 as a possible D gene (6 bases). CDR3 length: 18 residues. Germline V gene data show CDR1 as ENHRY and CDR2 as SYGVKD. Trimming removed 2 bases at V and 2 bases at J, with 20 bases between. For the CDR3, the DNA is TGTGCCATCAGTGAGACAGTAGCATCGACAGGCATCACAGATACGCAGTATTTT. This sequence encodes CAISETVASTGITDTQYF.

About this clonotype itself: A much bigger clone sits one base away, suggesting this may be a read error. V is TRBV18 and J is TRBJ2-1, with D perhaps TRBD1 or TRBD2 (5 bases each). The J call may not be correct, given that the DNA end is closer to TRBJ2-7. Germline assignment: CDR1 KGHSH and CDR2 LQKENI. The CDR3 is 17 residues long. This chain's CDR3 is CASSPPVGTGPYNEQYF. The DNA for the CDR3 is TGTGCCAGCTCACCACCGGTAGGGACCGGCCCCTACAATGAGCAGTACTTC.

The sample holds a few counts of this clonotype. The chain has TRBV6-1 and TRBJ2-7; D not resolved. Trimming pared 2 bases from V and 2 bases from J, leaving 10 bases between. This CDR3 has 14 amino acids. CDR1 is MNHNS and CDR2 is SASEGT in the germline V gene. For the CDR3, the DNA is TGTGCCAGCAGTGAAAGCTCGGATGCCTACGAGCAGTACTTC. This encodes CASSESSDAYEQYF.

This clonotype was seen at least ten times. The V and J genes are TRBV5-5 and TRBJ2-3; 8 bases are shared with TRBD1. The CDR3 extends over 14 amino acids. V gave up 3 bases and J gave up 4 bases; unmatched junction bases: 4. Germline CDR1 SGHKS, CDR2 YYEKEE (reference sequence). CDR3 loop: CASSSAGGADTQYF. The CDR3 DNA reads as TGTGCCAGCAGCTCGGCAGGGGGCGCAGATACGCAGTATTTT.

This clonotype occurred a few times. The chain has TRBV7-2 and TRBJ2-4, with D unresolved. Per the germline V gene, CDR1 is SGHTA and CDR2 is FQGNSA. V was cut by 5 bases and J by 13 bases, with 18 bases left in between. CDR3 length: 13 amino acids. CDR3 nucleotides: TGTGCCAGCAGCGCCCAGCCTCAGCGAGAGCAGTACTTC. Translating it yields CASSAQPQREQYF.

The rearrangement joins TRBV12-3 or TRBV12-4 to TRBJ1-4, with 7 positions matching TRBD1. The CDR3 length is 14 residues. Trimming took 3 bases from V and 7 from J; bases not matched to a gene: 5. CDR3 nucleotides: TGTGCCAGCAGTTTGACAGGGACGTTTGAAAAACTGTTTTTT. The encoded protein is CASSLTGTFEKLFF.

V gene TRBV28 combines with J gene TRBJ2-3; TRBD1 aligns across 9 bases. V trimming: 0 bases; J trimming: 4 bases; junction bases outside the gene matches: 11. The germline CDR1 and CDR2 sequences are MDHEN and SYDVKM. The CDR3 is made up of 18 amino acids. Here the CDR3 DNA reads TGTGCCAGCAGTTTATGGGGTTGGGGACAGGGTAGGGCAGATACGCAGTATTTT. It codes for CASSLWGWGQGRADTQYF.

This clonotype was counted between two and nine times. The genes are TRBV20-1 and TRBJ1-6; D uncertain. The ends were cut back, 6 bases at V and 8 bases at J, with 14 bases in the middle. Germline CDR1 is DFQATT and CDR2 is SNEGSKA (reference sequence). The CDR3 covers 13 residues. The CDR3 DNA follows: TGCAGTGCCTTCGAAAGTAGTTATTCACCCCTCCACTTT. As protein: CSAFESSYSPLHF.

The V gene is TRBV7-2, the J gene TRBJ2-7, with D tentatively TRBD2 (6 bases). The DNA end favors TRBJ2-5, so the J call may be wrong. The CDR3 runs to 16 residues. Germline assignment: CDR1 SGHTA and CDR2 FQGNSA. This CDR3 is CASSTNTGGAKETQYF. CDR3 bases: TGTGCCAGCAGCACCAATACCGGGGGAGCTAAAGAGACCCAGTACTTC.

The rearrangement links TRBV6-5 to TRBJ2-1; D gene unclear. Germline-derived CDR1 and CDR2 are MNHEY and SVGAGI. CDR3 length: 15 residues. V lost 6 bases, J lost 0 bases, and 12 bases lay in between. Written as DNA, the CDR3 is TGTGCCAGCAGCGCGTACTTAAGCTCCTACAATGAGCAGTTCTTC. Its translation is CASSAYLSSYNEQFF.

The rearrangement links TRBV4-2 to TRBJ2-7; D tentatively fits TRBD1 or TRBD2 (5 bases each). The CDR3 is made up of 13 amino acids. V was cut by 3 bases and J by 2 bases, with 8 bases left in between. In germline, CDR1 is LGHNA, CDR2 YNFKEQ. As DNA, the CDR3 is TGTGCCAGCAGCCAGGGGGTTCCCTACGAGCAGTACTTC. Protein: CASSQGVPYEQYF.

About this clonotype itself: The conserved phenylalanine or tryptophan normally closing the CDR3 is absent here, so this likely arose from a read error. The V call is TRBV20-1, the J call TRBJ2-7; possibly TRBD2 for D (5 bases). The J call may be faulty, since TRBJ2-5 better matches the DNA end. Germline V CDR1 and CDR2: DFQATT, SNEGSKA (reference sequence). CDR3 length: 13 amino acids. CDR3 in DNA: TGCAGTGCTAGAGATCGGGGAAAGGGGACCCAGTACTTA. Protein: CSARDRGKGTQYL.

This clonotype was observed a few times. The chain recombines TRBV19 with TRBJ1-4; D is ambiguous. The CDR3 extends over 11 amino acids. In germline, CDR1 is LNHDA, CDR2 SQIVND (reference sequence). V was cut by 3 bases and J by 8 bases, with 4 bases left in between. In DNA, the CDR3 is TGTGCCAGTAGTATTGAGGAAAAACTGTTTTTT. It specifies CASSIEEKLFF.

V and J are TRBV7-2 and TRBJ2-7; tentatively, D is TRBD2 (5 bases). The end of the DNA fits TRBJ2-5 better, so the J call may be wrong. In germline, CDR1 is SGHTA, CDR2 FQGNSA. There are 16 residues in the CDR3. The CDR3 loop reads CASSLVGERGGGTQYF. The CDR3, as DNA: TGTGCCAGCAGCTTAGTTGGCGAACGAGGTGGAGGGACCCAGTACTTC.

This clonotype was observed a handful of times. The genes are TRBV29-1 and TRBJ1-1; 8 bases map to TRBD1. V trimming: 5 bases; J trimming: 0 bases; junction bases outside the gene matches: 5. CDR3 length: 14 residues. Germline loops: CDR1 SQVTM, CDR2 ANQGSEA. CDR3 residues: CSVRTGPVNTEAFF. CDR3 sequence (DNA): TGCAGCGTTCGGACAGGGCCGGTGAACACTGAAGCTTTCTTT.

This rearrangement joins TRBV20-1 to TRBJ2-5; 7 bases line up with TRBD2. Per the germline V gene, CDR1 is DFQATT and CDR2 is SNEGSKA (reference sequence). The CDR3 runs 15 residues. The junction had 11 bases not matched to a gene; V was cut back by 6 bases and J by 1 base. In DNA form, the CDR3 reads TGCAGTGCCGACCCGTCCCCGGGGGGCCAAGAGACCCAGTACTTC. Its protein is CSADPSPGGQETQYF.

The chain carries TRBV12-3 or TRBV12-4 and TRBJ1-3, with 7 bases aligning to TRBD1. The CDR3 extends over 15 amino acids. Trimming took 5 bases from V and 0 from J; bases not matched to a gene: 4. DNA of the CDR3: TGTGCCAGCAGTCCGGGACAGACCTCTGGAAACACCATATATTTT. Amino acid sequence: CASSPGQTSGNTIYF.

This clonotype was counted only a few times. This chain connects TRBV7-2 to TRBJ2-7; the match to TRBD2 covers 7 bases. J lost 0 bases, V lost 4 bases, and 9 bases had no gene match. Germline assignment: CDR1 SGHTA and CDR2 FQGNSA. CDR3 size: 16 residues. The CDR3 DNA follows: TGTGCCAGCAGCTCCCGCGGTCGGGGGGTCTCCTACGAGCAGTACTTC. Translating it yields CASSSRGRGVSYEQYF.

The gene calls are TRBV27 and TRBJ1-6; possibly TRBD1 for D (5 bases). CDR1 MNHEY and CDR2 SMNVEV come from the germline V gene (reference sequence). This CDR3 has 16 residues. Deletions cut 6 bases from V and 7 bases from J, with 19 bases between. The CDR3 region is CASRPGLLRENSPLHF. CDR3 coding DNA: TGTGCCAGCAGACCGGGACTTCTCAGGGAAAATTCACCCCTCCACTTT.

The gene calls are TRBV10-3 and TRBJ2-3; no firm D call. Trimming removed 6 bases from V and 0 bases from J, with 13 bases in between. In germline, CDR1 is ENHRY, CDR2 SYGVKD. CDR3 length equals 15 residues. The chain's CDR3 is CAISGRKPSTDTQYF. Written as DNA, the CDR3 is TGTGCCATCAGCGGACGAAAACCTAGCACAGATACGCAGTATTTT.